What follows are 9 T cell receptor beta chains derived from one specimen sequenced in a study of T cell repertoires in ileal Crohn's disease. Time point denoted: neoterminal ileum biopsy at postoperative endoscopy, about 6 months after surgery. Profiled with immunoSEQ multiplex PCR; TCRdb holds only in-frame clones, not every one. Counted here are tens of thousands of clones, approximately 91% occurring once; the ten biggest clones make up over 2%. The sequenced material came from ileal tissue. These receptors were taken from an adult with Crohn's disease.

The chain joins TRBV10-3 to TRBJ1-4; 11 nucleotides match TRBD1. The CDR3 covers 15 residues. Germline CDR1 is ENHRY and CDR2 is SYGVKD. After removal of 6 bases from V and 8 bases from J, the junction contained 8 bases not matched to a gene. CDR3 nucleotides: TGTGCCATCAGCGGGACAGGGGGTTTAGGCGAAAAACTGTTTTTT. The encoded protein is CAISGTGGLGEKLFF.

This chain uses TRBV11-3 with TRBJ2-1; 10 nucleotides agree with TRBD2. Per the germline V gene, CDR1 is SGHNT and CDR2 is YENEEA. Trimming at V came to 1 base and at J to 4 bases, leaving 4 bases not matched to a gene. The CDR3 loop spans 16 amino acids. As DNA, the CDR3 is TGTGCCAGCAGCTTAGGGTCTAGCGGGGGATACAATGAGCAGTTCTTC. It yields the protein CASSLGSSGGYNEQFF.

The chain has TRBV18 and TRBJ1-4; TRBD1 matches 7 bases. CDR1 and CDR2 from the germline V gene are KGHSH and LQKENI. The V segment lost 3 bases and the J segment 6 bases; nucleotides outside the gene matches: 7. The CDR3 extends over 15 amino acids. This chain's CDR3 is CASSPRSGTDEKLFF. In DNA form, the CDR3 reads TGTGCCAGCTCACCCCGATCGGGGACAGATGAAAAACTGTTTTTT.

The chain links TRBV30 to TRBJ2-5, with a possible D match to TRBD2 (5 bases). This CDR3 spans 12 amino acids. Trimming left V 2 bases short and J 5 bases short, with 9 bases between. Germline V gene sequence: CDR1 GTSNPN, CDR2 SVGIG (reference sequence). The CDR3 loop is CAWSSGEETQYF. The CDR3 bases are TGTGCCTGGAGTTCTGGGGAGGAGACCCAGTACTTC.

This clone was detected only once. CDR3 protein: CASSAGLNLGITEAFF. For the CDR3, the DNA is TGTGCCAGCTCAGCGGGGCTTAATTTAGGGATCACTGAAGCTTTCTTT. The V gene is TRBV18, the J gene TRBJ1-1, with a weak D call TRBD1 (5 bases). CDR3 size: 16 residues. V shed 5 bases and J shed 4 bases, with 20 bases lying between them. Per germline, CDR1 KGHSH and CDR2 LQKENI.

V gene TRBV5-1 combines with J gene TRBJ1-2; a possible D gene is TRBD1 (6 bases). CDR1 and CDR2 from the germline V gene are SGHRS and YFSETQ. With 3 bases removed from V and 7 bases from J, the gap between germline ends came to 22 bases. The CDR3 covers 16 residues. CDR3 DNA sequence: TGCGCCAGCAGCTCGTCCCTGGGACATAATTTTGCTGGCTACACCTTC. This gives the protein CASSSSLGHNFAGYTF.

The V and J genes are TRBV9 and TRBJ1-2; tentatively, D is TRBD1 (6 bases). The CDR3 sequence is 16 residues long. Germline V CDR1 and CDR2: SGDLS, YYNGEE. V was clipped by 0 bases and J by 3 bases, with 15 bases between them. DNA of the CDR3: TGTGCCAGCAGCGTAGTTGGACAGATGGTAGACTATGGCTACACCTTC. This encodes CASSVVGQMVDYGYTF.

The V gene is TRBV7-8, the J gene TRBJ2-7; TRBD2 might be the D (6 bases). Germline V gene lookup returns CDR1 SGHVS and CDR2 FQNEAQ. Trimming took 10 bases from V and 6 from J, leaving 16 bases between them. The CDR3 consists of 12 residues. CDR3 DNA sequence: TGTGCCACCTCAATACGGGAGACCGAGCAGTACTTC. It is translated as CATSIRETEQYF.

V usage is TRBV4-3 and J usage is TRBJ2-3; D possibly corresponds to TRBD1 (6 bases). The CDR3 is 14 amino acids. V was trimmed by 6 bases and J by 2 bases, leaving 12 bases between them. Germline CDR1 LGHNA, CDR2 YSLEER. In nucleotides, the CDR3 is TGCGCCAGCAGACGGACAGAATCCACAGATACGCAGTATTTT. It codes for CASRRTESTDTQYF.